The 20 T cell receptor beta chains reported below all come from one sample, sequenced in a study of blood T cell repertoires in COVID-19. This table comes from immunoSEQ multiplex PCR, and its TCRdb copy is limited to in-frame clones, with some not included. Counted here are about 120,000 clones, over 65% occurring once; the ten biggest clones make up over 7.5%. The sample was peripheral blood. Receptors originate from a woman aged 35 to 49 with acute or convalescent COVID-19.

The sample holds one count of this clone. The chain's CDR3 is CASSQGGTEAFF. The CDR3 DNA follows: TGTGCCAGCAGTCAGGGGGGCACTGAAGCTTTCTTT. The V call is TRBV12-3 or TRBV12-4, the J call TRBJ1-1; 7 nucleotides agree with TRBD1. The CDR3 consists of 12 residues. The V gene end was trimmed by 5 bases and the J gene end by 4 bases; junction bases not matched to a gene: 1.

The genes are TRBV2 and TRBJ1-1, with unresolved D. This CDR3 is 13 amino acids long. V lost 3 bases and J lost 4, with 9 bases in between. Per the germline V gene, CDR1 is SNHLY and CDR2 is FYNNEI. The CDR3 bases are TGTGCCAGCAGTGAGGAGGGTCCCACTGAAGCTTTCTTT. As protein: CASSEEGPTEAFF.

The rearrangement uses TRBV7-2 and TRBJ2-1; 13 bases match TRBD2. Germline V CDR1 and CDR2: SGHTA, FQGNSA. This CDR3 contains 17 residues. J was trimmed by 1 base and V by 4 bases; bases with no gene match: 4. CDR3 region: CASSSRTSGGSYNEQFF. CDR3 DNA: TGTGCCAGCAGCTCTCGGACTAGCGGGGGATCCTACAATGAGCAGTTCTTC.

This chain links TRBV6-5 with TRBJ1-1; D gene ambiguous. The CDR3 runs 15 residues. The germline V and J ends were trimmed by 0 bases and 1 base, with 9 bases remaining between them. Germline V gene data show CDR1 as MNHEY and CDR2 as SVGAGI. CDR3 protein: CASSYSGSGNTEAFF. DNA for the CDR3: TGTGCCAGCAGTTACTCGGGGAGTGGGAACACTGAAGCTTTCTTT.

CDR3 loop: CASSPAWTGGMNTIYF. In DNA form, the CDR3 reads TGTGCCAGCTCACCGGCCTGGACAGGGGGAATGAACACCATATATTTT. The V and J genes are TRBV18 and TRBJ1-3, with TRBD1 matching 10 bases. The ends lost 3 bases at V and 7 bases at J; junction bases unmatched: 9. This CDR3 comprises 16 residues. The germline CDR1 and CDR2 sequences are KGHSH and LQKENI.

The CDR3 loop is CASSTGSSYEQYF. The CDR3 DNA sequence: TGTGCCAGCTCGACAGGGAGCTCCTACGAGCAGTACTTC. The V and J genes are TRBV6-5 and TRBJ2-7, with 7 bases aligning to TRBD1. Unmatched junction bases numbered 4, after V lost 8 bases and J lost 0 bases. CDR3 length equals 13 residues. From germline, CDR1 is MNHEY and CDR2 SVGAGI.

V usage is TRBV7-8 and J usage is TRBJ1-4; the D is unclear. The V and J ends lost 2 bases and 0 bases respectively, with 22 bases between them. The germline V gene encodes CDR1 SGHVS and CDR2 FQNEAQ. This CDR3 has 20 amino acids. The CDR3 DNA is TGTGCCAGCAGCTTATTCGTTTCCAGTATCTTCAAAACAACTAATGAAAAACTGTTTTTT. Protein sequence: CASSLFVSSIFKTTNEKLFF.

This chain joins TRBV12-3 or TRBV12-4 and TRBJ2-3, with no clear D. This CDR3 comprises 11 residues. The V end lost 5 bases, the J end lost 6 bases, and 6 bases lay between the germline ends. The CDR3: CASSPHDTQYF. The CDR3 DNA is TGTGCCAGCAGTCCCCATGATACGCAGTATTTT.

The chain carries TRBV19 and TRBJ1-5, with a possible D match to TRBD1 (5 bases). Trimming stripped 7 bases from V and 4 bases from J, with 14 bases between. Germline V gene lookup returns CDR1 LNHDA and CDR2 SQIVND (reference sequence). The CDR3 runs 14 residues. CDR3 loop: CASTYPGWNQPQHF. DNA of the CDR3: TGTGCCAGTACCTATCCAGGGTGGAATCAGCCCCAGCATTTT.

In DNA, the CDR3 is TGCGCCAGCAAAAAAGGGGGCGAGCATAATTCACCCCTCCACTTT. It specifies CASKKGGEHNSPLHF. V and J are TRBV5-1 and TRBJ1-6; the match to TRBD1 covers 7 bases. CDR1 and CDR2 (germline): SGHRS, YFSETQ. This CDR3 has 15 amino acids. Trimming cost V 6 bases and J 5 bases; bases outside gene matches: 8.

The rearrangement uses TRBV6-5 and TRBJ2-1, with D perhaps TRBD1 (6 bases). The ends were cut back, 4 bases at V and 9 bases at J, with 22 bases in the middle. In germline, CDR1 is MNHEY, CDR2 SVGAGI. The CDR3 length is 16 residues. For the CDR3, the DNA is TGTGCCAGCAGTTCCCTGAATCCCGGGACAACGGGTGAGCAGTTCTTC. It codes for CASSSLNPGTTGEQFF.

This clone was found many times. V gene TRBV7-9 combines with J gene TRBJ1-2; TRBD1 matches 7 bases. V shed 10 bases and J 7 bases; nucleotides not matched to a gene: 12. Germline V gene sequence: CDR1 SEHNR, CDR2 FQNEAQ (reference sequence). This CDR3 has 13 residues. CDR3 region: CAMVETGLSGYTF. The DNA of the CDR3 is TGTGCCATGGTAGAGACAGGGTTAAGTGGCTACACCTTC.

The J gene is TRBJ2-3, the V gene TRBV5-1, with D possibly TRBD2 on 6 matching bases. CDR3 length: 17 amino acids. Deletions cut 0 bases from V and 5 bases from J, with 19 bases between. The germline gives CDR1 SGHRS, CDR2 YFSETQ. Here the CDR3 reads CASSLAPSTSLGDTQYF. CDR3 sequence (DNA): TGCGCCAGCAGCTTGGCTCCCTCGACTAGTTTAGGAGATACGCAGTATTTT.

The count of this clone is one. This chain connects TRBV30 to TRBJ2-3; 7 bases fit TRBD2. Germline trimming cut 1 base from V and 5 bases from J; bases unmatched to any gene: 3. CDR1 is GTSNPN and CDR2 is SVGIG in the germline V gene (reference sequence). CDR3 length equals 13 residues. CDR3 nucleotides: TGTGCCTGGAGTGCCGGGGGGATAGATACGCAGTATTTT. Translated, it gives CAWSAGGIDTQYF. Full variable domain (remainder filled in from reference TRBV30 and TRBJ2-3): SQTIHQWPATLVQPVGSPLSLECTVEGTSNPNLYWYRQAAGRGLQLLFYSVGIGQISSEVPQNLSASRPQDRQFILSSKKLLLSDSGFYLCAWSAGGIDTQYFGPGTRLTVL.

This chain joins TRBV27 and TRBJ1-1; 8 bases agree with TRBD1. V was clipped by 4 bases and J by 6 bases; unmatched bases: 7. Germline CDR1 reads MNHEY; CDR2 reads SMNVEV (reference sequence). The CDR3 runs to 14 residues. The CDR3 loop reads CASSSGQGNAEAFF. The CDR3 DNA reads TGTGCCAGCAGTTCCGGACAGGGTAACGCTGAAGCTTTCTTT.

The CDR3 protein is CASSQDLGGTSYTIYF. The DNA for the CDR3 is TGCGCCAGCAGCCAAGACCTGGGAGGGACATCTTACACCATATATTTT. The chain carries TRBV4-1 and TRBJ1-3; the D gene is possibly TRBD1 (6 bases). V lost 0 bases and J 8 bases, leaving 17 bases between the germline ends. There are 16 residues in the CDR3. Germline loops: CDR1 MGHRA, CDR2 YSYEKL.

The CDR3 DNA reads TGTGCCAGTAGTGGGCAGGGAAGTTCACCCCTCCACTTT. Residues: CASSGQGSSPLHF. This chain joins TRBV19 and TRBJ1-6, with D perhaps TRBD1 (5 bases). Trimming removed 5 bases at V and 9 bases at J, with 11 bases between. Germline V gene data show CDR1 as LNHDA and CDR2 as SQIVND (reference sequence). This CDR3 spans 13 amino acids.

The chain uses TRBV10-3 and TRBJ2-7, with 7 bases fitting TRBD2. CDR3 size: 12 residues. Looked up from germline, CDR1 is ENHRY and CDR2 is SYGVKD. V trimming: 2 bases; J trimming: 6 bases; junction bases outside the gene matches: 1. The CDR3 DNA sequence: TGTGCCATCAGTGAGACGGGGGGCGAGCAGTACTTC. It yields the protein CAISETGGEQYF.

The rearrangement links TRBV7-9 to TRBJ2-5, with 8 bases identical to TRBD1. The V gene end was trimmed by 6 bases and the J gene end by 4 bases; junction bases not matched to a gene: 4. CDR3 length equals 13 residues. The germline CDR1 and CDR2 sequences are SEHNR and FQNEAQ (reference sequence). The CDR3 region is CASSFDRGETQYF. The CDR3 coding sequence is TGTGCCAGCAGTTTCGACAGGGGAGAGACCCAGTACTTC. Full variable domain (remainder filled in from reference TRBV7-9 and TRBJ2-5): DTGVSQNPRHKITKRGQNVTFRCDPISEHNRLYWYRQTLGQGPEFLTYFQNEAQLEKSRLLSDRFSAERPKGSFSTLEIQRTEQGDSAMYLCASSFDRGETQYFGPGTRLLVL.

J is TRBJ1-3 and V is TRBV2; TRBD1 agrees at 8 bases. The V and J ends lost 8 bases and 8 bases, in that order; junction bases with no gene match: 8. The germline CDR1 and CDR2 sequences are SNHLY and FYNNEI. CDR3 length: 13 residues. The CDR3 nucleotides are TGTGCCAGCGCTTACACAGGGGGGGACACCATATATTTT. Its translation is CASAYTGGDTIYF.